The 5 T cell receptor beta chains below come from one sample, sequenced in a study of T cells in Graves' hyperthyroidism and ophthalmopathy. RNA transcripts yielded amplified TCR beta CDR3 regions. HTBI primers drove first-round RT-PCR of the TCR CDR3. TCRdb itself ran the multiplex PCR reads through MiXCR, one entry per CDR3 protein. The profile shows hundreds of thousands of distinct CDR3 sequences, around 38% of them singletons. The sample was blood. The receptors come from a man aged 18-30 years with Graves' hyperthyroidism.

In this sample, this clonotype turned up many times. V and J are TRBV10-3 and TRBJ1-5; no firm D call. Germline CDR1 and CDR2: ENHRY and SYGVKD. Trimming pared 11 bases from V and 0 bases from J, leaving 14 bases between. This CDR3 region has 14 residues. CDR3 loop: CAHAREYSNQPQHF. The CDR3 DNA reads TGTGCCCACGCCCGGGAATATAGCAATCAGCCCCAGCATTTT.

This clonotype was counted at least ten times. The chain couples TRBV6-1 to TRBJ2-7; TRBD1 is a possible D gene (6 bases). Per the germline V gene, CDR1 is MNHNS and CDR2 is SASEGT. The CDR3 has 13 residues. Trimming left V 2 bases short and J 3 bases short, with 8 bases between. The CDR3 spells CASSETRGYEQYF. CDR3 DNA: TGTGCCAGCAGTGAAACCAGGGGCTACGAGCAGTACTTC.

This clonotype came up many times. The rearrangement uses TRBV7-9 and TRBJ2-2; the D gene is possibly TRBD2 (5 bases). V dropped 4 bases and J dropped 1 base, with 10 bases sitting between them. The CDR3 contains 15 residues. Looked up from germline, CDR1 is SEHNR and CDR2 is FQNEAQ (reference sequence). The CDR3 protein is CASSSFSENTGELFF. For the CDR3, the DNA is TGTGCCAGCAGCTCGTTTAGCGAGAACACCGGGGAGCTGTTTTTT.

This chain joins TRBV7-2 and TRBJ1-5; D is possibly TRBD1 (6 bases). V lost 6 bases and J lost 11, with 14 bases in between. CDR3 length: 12 amino acids. Per the germline V gene, CDR1 is SGHTA and CDR2 is FQGNSA. The CDR3 is CASSPDSETQHF. The CDR3 DNA follows: TGTGCCAGCAGTCCGGACAGTGAGACCCAGCATTTT.

This chain connects TRBV6-5 to TRBJ1-6; D gene unclear. The V gene's germline CDR1 is MNHEY and CDR2 SVGAGI. Trimming shortened V by 2 bases and J by 10 bases, and 15 bases separated the two germline ends. The CDR3 has 15 residues. The CDR3 spells CASSYSGPPESPLHF. The CDR3 DNA sequence: TGTGCCAGCAGTTACAGTGGCCCCCCGGAGTCACCCCTCCACTTT.